The clone carrying this T cell receptor (beta chain) appeared many times. Its cognate antigen is unknown. Germline loops: CDR1 WNHNN, CDR2 SYGVQD (reference sequence). V lost 2 bases and J lost 3, with 13 bases in between. The CDR3 has 15 residues. Amplification yielded TCR beta CDR3 regions, with RNA transcripts as the source. An initial round of RT-PCR targeting the TCR CDR3 relied on the HTBI primer set. TCRdb used MiXCR to reprocess the multiplex PCR reads, holding one entry per CDR3 protein. Of some 340,000 distinct CDR3 sequences in the sample, approximately 13% were seen once. This entry is derived from a study of T cells in Graves' hyperthyroidism and ophthalmopathy. Overall study findings and caveats: In validation, the model predicted ophthalmopathy. These predictions came a median about 6.5 months before onset. Most clonotypes expanded in the thyroid (above 0.001) were also present in blood.

Sequenced: blood. The clonotype comes from a woman aged 35 to 49 with Graves' ophthalmopathy. The chain is built from TRBV10-1 and TRBJ1-2; D may be TRBD1 (5 bases). CDR3 protein: CASSESGREYYGYTF. In nucleotides, the CDR3 is TGCGCCAGCAGTGAGAGCGGCAGGGAATACTATGGCTACACCTTC.